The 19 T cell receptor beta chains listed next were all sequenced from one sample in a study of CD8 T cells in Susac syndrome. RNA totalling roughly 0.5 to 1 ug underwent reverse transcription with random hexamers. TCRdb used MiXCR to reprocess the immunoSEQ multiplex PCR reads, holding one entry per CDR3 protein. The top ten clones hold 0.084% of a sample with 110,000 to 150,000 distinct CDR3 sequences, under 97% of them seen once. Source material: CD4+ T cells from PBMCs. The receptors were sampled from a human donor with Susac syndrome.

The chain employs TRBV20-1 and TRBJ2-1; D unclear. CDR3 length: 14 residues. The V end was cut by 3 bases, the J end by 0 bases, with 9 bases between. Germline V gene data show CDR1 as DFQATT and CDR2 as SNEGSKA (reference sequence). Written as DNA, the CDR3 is TGCAGTGCTAGGTTCGCCTCCTCCTACAATGAGCAGTTCTTC. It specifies CSARFASSYNEQFF.

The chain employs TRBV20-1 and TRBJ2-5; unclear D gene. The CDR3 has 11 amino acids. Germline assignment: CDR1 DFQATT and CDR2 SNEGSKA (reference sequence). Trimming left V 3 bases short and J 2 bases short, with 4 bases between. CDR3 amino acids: CSARKQETQYF. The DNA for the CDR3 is TGCAGTGCTAGGAAGCAAGAGACCCAGTACTTC.

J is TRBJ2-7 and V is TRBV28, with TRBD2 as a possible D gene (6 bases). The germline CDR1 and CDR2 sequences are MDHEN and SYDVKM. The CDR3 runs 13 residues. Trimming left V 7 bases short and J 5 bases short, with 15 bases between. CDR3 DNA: TGTGCCAGCAATCAAGCGGGTCTCGACGAGCAGTACTTC. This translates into CASNQAGLDEQYF.

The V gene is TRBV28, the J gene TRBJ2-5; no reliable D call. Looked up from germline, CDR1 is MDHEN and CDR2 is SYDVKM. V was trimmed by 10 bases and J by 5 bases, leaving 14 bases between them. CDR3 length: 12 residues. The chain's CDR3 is CATSAQWETQYF. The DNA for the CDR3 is TGTGCCACCTCGGCCCAGTGGGAGACCCAGTACTTC.

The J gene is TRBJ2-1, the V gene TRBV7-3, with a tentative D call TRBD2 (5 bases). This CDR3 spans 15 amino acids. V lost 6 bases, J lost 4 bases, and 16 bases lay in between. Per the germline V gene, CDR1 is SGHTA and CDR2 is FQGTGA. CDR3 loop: CASSSASADYNEQFF. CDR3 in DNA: TGTGCCAGCAGTTCAGCCTCAGCGGATTACAATGAGCAGTTCTTC. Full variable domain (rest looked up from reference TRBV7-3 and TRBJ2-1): GAGVSQTPSNKVTEKGKYVELRCDPISGHTALYWYRQSLGQGPEFLIYFQGTGAADDSGLPNDRFFAVRPEGSVSTLKIQRTERGDSAVYLCASSSASADYNEQFFGPGTRLTVL.

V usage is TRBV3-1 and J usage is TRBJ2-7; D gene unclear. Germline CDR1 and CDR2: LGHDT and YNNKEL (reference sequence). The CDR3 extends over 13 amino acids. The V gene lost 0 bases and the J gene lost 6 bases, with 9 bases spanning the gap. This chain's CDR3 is CASSQDRFGEQYF. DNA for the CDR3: TGTGCCAGCAGCCAAGACCGGTTCGGCGAGCAGTACTTC.

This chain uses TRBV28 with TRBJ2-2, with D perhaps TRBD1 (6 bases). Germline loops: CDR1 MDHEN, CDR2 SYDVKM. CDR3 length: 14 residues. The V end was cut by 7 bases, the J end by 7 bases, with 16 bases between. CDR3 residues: CASIGQRPGGELFF. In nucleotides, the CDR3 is TGTGCCAGCATCGGACAGCGACCCGGCGGGGAGCTGTTTTTT. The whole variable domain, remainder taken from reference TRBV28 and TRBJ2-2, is DVKVTQSSRYLVKRTGEKVFLECVQDMDHENMFWYRQDPGLGLRLIYFSYDVKMKEKGDIPEGYSVSREKKERFSLILESASTNQTSMYLCASIGQRPGGELFFGEGSRLTVL.

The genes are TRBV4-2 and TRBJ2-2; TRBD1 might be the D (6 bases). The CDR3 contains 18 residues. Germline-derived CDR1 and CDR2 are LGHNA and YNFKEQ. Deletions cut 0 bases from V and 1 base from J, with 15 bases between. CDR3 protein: CASSQDGGSVLNTGELFF. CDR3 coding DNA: TGTGCCAGCAGCCAAGATGGGGGCTCGGTCCTGAACACCGGGGAGCTGTTTTTT.

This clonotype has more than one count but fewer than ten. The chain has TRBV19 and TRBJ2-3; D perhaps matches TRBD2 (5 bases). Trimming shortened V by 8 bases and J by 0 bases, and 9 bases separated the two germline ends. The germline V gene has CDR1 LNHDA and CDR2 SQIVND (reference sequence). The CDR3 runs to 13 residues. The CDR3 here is CASRAASTDTQYF. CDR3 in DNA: TGTGCCAGTCGAGCGGCTAGCACAGATACGCAGTATTTT.

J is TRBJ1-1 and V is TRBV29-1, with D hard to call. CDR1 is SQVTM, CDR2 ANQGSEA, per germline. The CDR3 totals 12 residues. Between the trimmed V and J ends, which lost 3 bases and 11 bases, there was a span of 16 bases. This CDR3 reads CSVERPPGGAFF. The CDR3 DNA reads TGCAGCGTTGAGAGGCCACCAGGAGGGGCTTTCTTT.

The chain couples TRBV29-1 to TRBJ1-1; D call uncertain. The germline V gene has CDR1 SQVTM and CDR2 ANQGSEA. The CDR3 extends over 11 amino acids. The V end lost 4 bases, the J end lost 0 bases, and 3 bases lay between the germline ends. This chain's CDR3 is CSVAVNTEAFF. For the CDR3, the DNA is TGCAGCGTTGCAGTGAACACTGAAGCTTTCTTT. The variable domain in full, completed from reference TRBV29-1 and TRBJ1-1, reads SAVISQKPSRDICQRGTSLTIQCQVDSQVTMMFWYRQQPGQSLTLIATANQGSEATYESGFVIDKFPISRPNLTFSTLTVSNMSPEDSSIYLCSVAVNTEAFFGQGTRLTVV.

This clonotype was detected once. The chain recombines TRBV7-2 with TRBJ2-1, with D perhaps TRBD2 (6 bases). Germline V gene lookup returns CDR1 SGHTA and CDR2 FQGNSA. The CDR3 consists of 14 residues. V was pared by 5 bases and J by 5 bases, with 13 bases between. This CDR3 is CASSRGRPDNEQFF. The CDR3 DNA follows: TGTGCCAGCAGCCGGGGGAGGCCCGACAATGAGCAGTTCTTC.

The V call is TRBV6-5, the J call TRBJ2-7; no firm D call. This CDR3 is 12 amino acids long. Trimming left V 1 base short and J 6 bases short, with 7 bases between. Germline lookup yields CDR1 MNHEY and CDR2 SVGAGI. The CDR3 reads CASSYFNGEQYF. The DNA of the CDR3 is TGTGCCAGCAGTTACTTCAACGGCGAGCAGTACTTC.

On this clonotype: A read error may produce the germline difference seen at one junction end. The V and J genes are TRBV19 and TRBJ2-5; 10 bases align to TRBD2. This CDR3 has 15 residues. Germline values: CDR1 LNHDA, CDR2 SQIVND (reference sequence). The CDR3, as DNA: TGTGCCAGTAGTTGGGCTAGCGGGAGCCAACAGACCCAGTACTTC. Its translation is CASSWASGSQQTQYF.

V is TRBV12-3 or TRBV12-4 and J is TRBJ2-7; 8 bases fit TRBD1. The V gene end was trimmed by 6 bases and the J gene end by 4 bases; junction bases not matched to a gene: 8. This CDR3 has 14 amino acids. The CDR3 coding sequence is TGTGCCAGCAGGACTGCAGGGGGCGTTTACGAGCAGTACTTC. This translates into CASRTAGGVYEQYF.

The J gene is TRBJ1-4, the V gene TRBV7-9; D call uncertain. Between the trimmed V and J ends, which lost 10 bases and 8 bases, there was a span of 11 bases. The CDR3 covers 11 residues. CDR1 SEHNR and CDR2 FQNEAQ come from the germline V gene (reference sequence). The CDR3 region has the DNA TGTGCCACCTCAACCGTCGAAAAACTGTTTTTT. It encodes CATSTVEKLFF.

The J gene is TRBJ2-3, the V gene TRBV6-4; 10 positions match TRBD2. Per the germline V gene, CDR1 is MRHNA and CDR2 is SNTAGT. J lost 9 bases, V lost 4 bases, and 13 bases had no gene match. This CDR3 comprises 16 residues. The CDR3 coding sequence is TGTGCCAGCAGTGGTAGGTCTAGCGGGAGCAGGAGGACGCAGTATTTT. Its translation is CASSGRSSGSRRTQYF.

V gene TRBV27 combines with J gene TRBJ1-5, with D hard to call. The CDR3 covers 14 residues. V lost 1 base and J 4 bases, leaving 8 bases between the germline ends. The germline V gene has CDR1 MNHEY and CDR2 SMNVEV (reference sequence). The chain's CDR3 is CASSLLARNQPQHF. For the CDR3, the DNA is TGTGCCAGCAGTTTATTAGCCCGAAATCAGCCCCAGCATTTT.

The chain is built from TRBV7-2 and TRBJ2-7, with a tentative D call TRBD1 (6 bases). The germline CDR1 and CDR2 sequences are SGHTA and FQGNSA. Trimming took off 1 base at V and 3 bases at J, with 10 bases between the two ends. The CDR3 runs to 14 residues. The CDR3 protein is CASSLGKGVYEQYF. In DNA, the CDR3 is TGTGCCAGCAGCTTAGGCAAGGGGGTCTACGAGCAGTACTTC.